This TCR beta chain came from a study of beta chain features in type 1 diabetes. The wider study: Summed over all samples, the examined sorted cells came to 95 million to 120 million.

cDNA synthesis used the whole RNA isolate, giving expressed TCRB sequences. Sequencing was performed with immunoSEQ multiplex PCR; in TCRdb, only in-frame clones are kept and a portion is missing. The sample records about 110,000 clones, approximately 39% being singletons. This CDR3 has 18 residues. V gave up 1 base and J gave up 2 bases, with 19 bases separating them. Germline V gives CDR1 LNHDA, CDR2 SQIVND (reference sequence). The sequence came from a young woman in good health. This chain connects TRBV19 to TRBJ2-3; a possible D gene is TRBD2 (5 bases). Sequenced input: stem cell memory CD4+ T cells from blood. CDR3 sequence (DNA): TGTGCCAGTAGTATAGTTCGGGGAACAAGGCCCTCCACAGATACGCAGTATTTT. This encodes CASSIVRGTRPSTDTQYF.